The entry below gives a single T cell receptor (beta chain) sequence along with its context. The entry originates in a study of blood T cell repertoires in COVID-19. The overall study: Nucleic acid was either cDNA or gDNA, and it came from T cells, B-cell-depleted T cells, or PBMCs.

Profiled with immunoSEQ multiplex PCR; TCRdb holds only in-frame clones, not every one. Of 200,000 to 300,000 clones listed, 80% to 95% are singletons. The Seattle site enrolled patients during active infection and followed them longitudinally. V was pared by 6 bases and J by 15 bases, with 7 bases of the junction left unmatched. This CDR3 spans 13 amino acids. Germline V gives CDR1 KGHSH, CDR2 LQKENI. The clonotype comes from a person aged 18 to 29 with COVID-19, enrolled during active disease. The V call is TRBV18, the J call TRBJ2-1; 14 bases agree with TRBD2. Source material: peripheral blood. This CDR3 is CASSPGLAGDRFF. DNA for the CDR3: TGTGCCAGCTCGCCGGGACTAGCGGGAGATAGGTTCTTC. Full variable domain (remainder filled in from reference TRBV18 and TRBJ2-1): NAGVMQNPRHLVRRRGQEARLRCSPMKGHSHVYWYRQLPEEGLKFMVYLQKENIIDESGMPKERFSAEFPKEGPSILRIQQVVRGDSAAYFCASSPGLAGDRFFGPGTRLTVL.